This TCR beta chain came from a study of regulatory T cells in long-lasting Graves disease. Both iRepertoire HTBI primers and Arm-PCR of CDR3 regions were used to build the TCR beta libraries. TCRdb fed the multiplex PCR reads into MiXCR, producing one record per CDR3 protein. The sample lists around 480,000 distinct CDR3 sequences; more than 15% were seen once. The time point denotes: newly diagnosed GD, antithyroid drugs for less than 3 months. Isolated PBMC RNA provided the starting material for the TCR library. The V and J ends lost 2 bases and 8 bases, in that order; junction bases with no gene match: 6. In germline, CDR1 is SGHTA, CDR2 FQGNSA. This CDR3 has 16 amino acids. The table lists this clonotype with many counts. The sample also formed part of further work on T cells in Graves' hyperthyroidism and ophthalmopathy.

This rearrangement joins TRBV7-2 to TRBJ2-1; 13 bases are a match to TRBD2. The TCR was taken from a woman aged 40-60 years with Graves disease. Here the sequenced sample was peripheral blood mononuclear cells (PBMCs), taken at new diagnosis, from a patient treated with antithyroid drugs. Here the CDR3 reads CASSLIALAGGHEQFF. The CDR3, as DNA: TGTGCCAGCAGCTTAATAGCACTAGCGGGGGGGCATGAGCAGTTCTTC.